The T cell receptor beta chain described here comes from a study of cytomegalovirus exposure and HLA in healthy donors (dated by TCRdb to about 2017). At the level of the whole study: The 666 repertoires of the first cohort and the 110 or so validation repertoires were produced on the same platform, according to a later analysis. The study aimed to test whether signatures of past pathogen exposure could be identified by cataloging public T cell receptors. A separate validation cohort of over a hundred different subjects was used in addition to the approximately 700-subject first cohort. High-throughput TCR immunosequencing, statistical association of individual TCRs with disease status, and machine learning were combined to predict cytomegalovirus infection status. The research as a whole found: It was suggested by the authors that the approach could potentially be generalized to other disease states and immunological phenotypes. In the study, roughly 160 TCR beta chains were listed as associated with cytomegalovirus. Of the cluster scores, approximately 95% were above 0 in a later analysis, which found that TCRs clustered in the first cohort also tended to co-occur in the 120 validation repertoires. While some public TCRs were present in many individuals, most TCR sequences turned up only very rarely across donors. Three of the identified cytomegalovirus-associated TCR beta chains were confirmed in vitro to be specific for cytomegalovirus antigens. The classifier was reported to diagnose cytomegalovirus status with high specificity and sensitivity in both the original cohort and the validation cohort. All 130 or so repertoires were used to score co-occurrence in the validation cohort in a later analysis, because that analysis had no HLA typing for the cohort.

Donors formed part of the validation cohort, which comprised 95 to 150 subjects and was distinct from the first cohort of several hundred subjects. This clone was detected once. This receptor's antigen is unknown. No clone much larger than this one lies a single base away; base qualities are absent. V and J lose 1 base and 4 bases, and a span of 15 bases separates them. The CDR3, cysteine through phenylalanine, is 15 amino acids long. The retained sequence is limited to the CDR3, 45 bases, with the frame set at the first base. The method behind the library was the immunoSEQ multiplex PCR assay. On the authors' methods: A statistical classification framework was built to diagnose cytomegalovirus status from the catalog of TCR beta chain sequences. The clones in this table, taken by TCRdb from immuneACCESS, are in-frame only. Not every clone is retained; where verified, under half of the shortfall comes from an unresolved V gene, and the cause of the rest is unknown. The V and J calls and clone size are taken from that table; D and trimming were inferred from the DNA. For this sample there are some 250,000 clones; 90% appear just once. Around 3.3% of the sample is held by the ten biggest clonotypes.

This clonotype originated in a young woman in good health and CMV-seronegative. Sequenced material: PBMCs. This receptor chain uses TRBV5-3 and TRBJ2-7; the D gene remains uncertain. TRBV5-3 is an ORF for which the function is uncertain. The DNA is TGTGCCAGAAGCTTGCGCAGCTCTGGTGTTTACGAGCAGTACTTC. This encodes CARSLRSSGVYEQYF.